A selection of T cell receptor beta chains follows, all from one sample in a study of cytomegalovirus exposure and HLA in healthy donors. This table comes from immunoSEQ multiplex PCR, and its TCRdb copy is limited to in-frame clones, with some not included. The repertoire holds 150,000 to 200,000 clones, with 80% to 85% as singletons. The specimen sequenced was PBMCs. The receptors derive from a woman aged 18-30 years in good health and CMV-seronegative. The CDR3 runs from the conserved cysteine through the conserved F or W. The D gene is left open where the match is weak. Clone size is shown for a subset of rows, as once, few, many or a class of expanded clone.

V gene: TRBV6-1
D gene: TRBD2
clone size: -
J gene: TRBJ2-1
CDR3 DNA: TGTGCCAGCAGTGCATCTAGCGGGGGGATCGATGAGCAGTTCTTC
CDR3 protein: CASSASSGGIDEQFF

V gene: TRBV14
D gene: TRBD2
clone size: -
J gene: TRBJ2-4
CDR3 DNA: TGTGCCAGCAGCCAAGGTAGCGGGGGGTCCAAAAACATTCAGTACTTC
CDR3 protein: CASSQGSGGSKNIQYF

V gene: TRBV7-8
D gene: -
clone size: -
J gene: TRBJ1-2
CDR3 DNA: TGTGCCAGCAGCTTGTTAAGACAGGAGGAGGATGGCTACACCTTC
CDR3 protein: CASSLLRQEEDGYTF

V gene: TRBV6-6
D gene: TRBD1
clone size: -
J gene: TRBJ1-1
CDR3 DNA: TGTGCCAGCAGGTTCGACAGGGTCACTGAAGCTTTCTTT
CDR3 protein: CASRFDRVTEAFF

V gene: TRBV6-4
D gene: TRBD1
clone size: -
J gene: TRBJ1-2
CDR3 DNA: TGTGCCAGCAGTGACACGTCTACAGGGGGCCTATCTTATGGCTACACCTTC
CDR3 protein: CASSDTSTGGLSYGYTF

V gene: TRBV27
D gene: -
clone size: -
J gene: TRBJ2-1
CDR3 DNA: TGTGCCAGCAAAGGTGCGGGTACTATAAACAATGAGCAGTTCTTC
CDR3 protein: CASKGAGTINNEQFF

V gene: TRBV5-6
D gene: -
clone size: -
J gene: TRBJ2-7
CDR3 DNA: TGTGCCAGCAGCTTCGCTTCGTGGCGACAGGCGGTCTACGAGCAGTACTTC
CDR3 protein: CASSFASWRQAVYEQYF

V gene: TRBV5-1
D gene: -
clone size: -
J gene: TRBJ2-4
CDR3 DNA: TGCGCCAGCAGCCGGTGGAGGAGAGCCAAAAACATTCAGTACTTC
CDR3 protein: CASSRWRRAKNIQYF

V gene: TRBV19
D gene: -
clone size: once
J gene: TRBJ1-5
CDR3 DNA: TGTGCCAGTAGTTACAGGGAAGGGAGCAATCAGCCCCAGCATTTT
CDR3 protein: CASSYREGSNQPQHF

V gene: TRBV11-2
D gene: TRBD2
clone size: -
J gene: TRBJ2-4
CDR3 DNA: TGTGCCAGCAGGACTAGCGGGGGGAACATTCAGTACTTC
CDR3 protein: CASRTSGGNIQYF

V gene: TRBV18
D gene: -
clone size: -
J gene: TRBJ1-4
CDR3 DNA: TGTGCCAGCTCATCGGACAGAAACGAAAAACTGTTTTTT
CDR3 protein: CASSSDRNEKLFF

V gene: TRBV5-1
D gene: TRBD2
clone size: -
J gene: TRBJ2-7
CDR3 DNA: TGCGCCAGCAGCCCGGGGACTAGCGGGGGGTTCTACGAGCAGTACTTC
CDR3 protein: CASSPGTSGGFYEQYF

V gene: TRBV30
D gene: TRBD1
clone size: -
J gene: TRBJ1-1
CDR3 DNA: TGTGCCTGGACTTTTAGTCCGACAGGGGAAGCTTTCTTT
CDR3 protein: CAWTFSPTGEAFF

V gene: TRBV6-5
D gene: TRBD2
clone size: -
J gene: TRBJ2-2
CDR3 DNA: TGTGCCATCCCGCGGGGGACTAGCGGAACCGGGGAGCTGTTTTTT
CDR3 protein: CAIPRGTSGTGELFF

V gene: TRBV4-1
D gene: TRBD1
clone size: -
J gene: TRBJ1-2
CDR3 DNA: TGCGCCAGCAGCCAAGGGGGGGCACAGGGGACTTATGGCTACACCTTC
CDR3 protein: CASSQGGAQGTYGYTF

V gene: TRBV29-1
D gene: TRBD1
clone size: once
J gene: TRBJ1-2
CDR3 DNA: TGCAGCGGGCTAACAGGGGGCAGCTATGGCTACACCTTC
CDR3 protein: CSGLTGGSYGYTF

V gene: TRBV19
D gene: -
clone size: -
J gene: TRBJ1-5
CDR3 DNA: TGTGCCAGTAATCCGGGACACCTGACGCCCCAGCATTTT
CDR3 protein: CASNPGHLTPQHF

V gene: TRBV4-1
D gene: -
clone size: few
J gene: TRBJ1-1
CDR3 DNA: TGTGCCAGCAGCCTGGACGTGACGGGGACTGAAGCTTTCTTT
CDR3 protein: CASSLDVTGTEAFF

V gene: TRBV23-1
D gene: -
clone size: -
J gene: TRBJ2-7
CDR3 DNA: TGCGCCAGCAGCCCCAGCCCGCCACAAACTACCGAGCAGTACTTC
CDR3 protein: CASSPSPPQTTEQYF

V gene: TRBV5-5
D gene: TRBD1
clone size: -
J gene: TRBJ1-5
CDR3 DNA: TGTGCCAGCAGCCAGGGGGTGTTAAATCAGCCCCAGCATTTT
CDR3 protein: CASSQGVLNQPQHF

V gene: TRBV5-1
D gene: TRBD2
clone size: few
J gene: TRBJ2-3
CDR3 DNA: TGCGCCAGCAGCTCTAGCGGGGGTCTTAGAAGTCGGACAGATACGCAGTATTTT
CDR3 protein: CASSSSGGLRSRTDTQYF